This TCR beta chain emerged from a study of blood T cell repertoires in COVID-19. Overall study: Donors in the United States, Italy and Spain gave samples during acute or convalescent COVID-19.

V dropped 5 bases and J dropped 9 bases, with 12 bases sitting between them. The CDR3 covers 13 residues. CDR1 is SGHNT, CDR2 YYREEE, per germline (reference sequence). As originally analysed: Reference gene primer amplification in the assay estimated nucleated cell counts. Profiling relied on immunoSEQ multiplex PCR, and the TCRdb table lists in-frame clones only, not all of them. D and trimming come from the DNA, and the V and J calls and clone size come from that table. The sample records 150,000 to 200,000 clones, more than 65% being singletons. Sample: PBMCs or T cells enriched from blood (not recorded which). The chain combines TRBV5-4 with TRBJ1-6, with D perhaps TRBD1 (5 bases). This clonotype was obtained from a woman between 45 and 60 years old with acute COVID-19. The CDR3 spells CASSTIGGSPLHF. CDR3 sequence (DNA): TGTGCCAGCAGTACCATCGGGGGTTCACCCCTCCACTTT.